The following is a T cell receptor (beta chain) sequence with its context. The antigen remains undetermined. This CDR3 is built from 15 residues. V was cut by 7 bases and J by 0 bases, with 13 bases left in between. Alongside a J-beta primer mix, a sample-barcoded 5' primer served in a second PCR lasting roughly 7 to 12 cycles. Each CDR3 protein is one row after TCRdb ran MiXCR on the 5' RACE reads. The sample records some 700,000 distinct CDR3 sequences, about 20% being singletons. This specimen belongs to a study of blood T cells in healthy people across ages. General study results and limits: Long-lived donors had more naive CD4+ cells and higher diversity than aged donors. Since the PBMCs were unsorted, naive and antigen-experienced cells could not be conclusively compared.

The chain uses TRBV12-3 or TRBV12-4 and TRBJ1-3, with no clear D. Sequencing was done on a sample of blood. This sequence was found in a man in his 70s in good health. CDR3 nucleotide sequence: TGTGCCAGCACCCCCGGGATCCACTCTGGAAACACCATATATTTT. Protein: CASTPGIHSGNTIYF.